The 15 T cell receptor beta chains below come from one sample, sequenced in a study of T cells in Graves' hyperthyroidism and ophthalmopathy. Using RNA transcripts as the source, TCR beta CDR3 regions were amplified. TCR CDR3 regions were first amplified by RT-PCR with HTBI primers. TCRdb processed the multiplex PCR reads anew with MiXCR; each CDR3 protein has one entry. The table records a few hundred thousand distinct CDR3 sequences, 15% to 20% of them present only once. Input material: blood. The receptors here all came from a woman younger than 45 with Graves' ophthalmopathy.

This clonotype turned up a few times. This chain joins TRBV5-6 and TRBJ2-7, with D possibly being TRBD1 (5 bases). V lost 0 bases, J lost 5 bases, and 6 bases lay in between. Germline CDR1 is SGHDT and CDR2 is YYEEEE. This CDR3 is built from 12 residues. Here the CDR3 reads CASSLEGDEQYF. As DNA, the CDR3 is TGTGCCAGCAGCTTGGAAGGGGACGAGCAGTACTTC.

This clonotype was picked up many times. CDR3 bases: TGTGCCACCAGCAGAGGTCGGGGGCTAGCAGAGATTTCCACAGATACGCAGTATTTT. It is translated as CATSRGRGLAEISTDTQYF. The chain couples TRBV15 to TRBJ2-3; either TRBD1 or TRBD2 may fit D (6 bases each). The CDR3 totals 19 residues. The germline V and J ends were trimmed by 1 base and 2 bases, with 22 bases remaining between them. Germline-derived CDR1 and CDR2 are LNHNV and YYDKDF (reference sequence).

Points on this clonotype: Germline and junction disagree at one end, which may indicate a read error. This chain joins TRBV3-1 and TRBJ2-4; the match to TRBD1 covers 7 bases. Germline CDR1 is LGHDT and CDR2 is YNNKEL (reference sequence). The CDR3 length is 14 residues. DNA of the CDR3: TGTGCCGGCAGCCCGAGGATAGGGGGCAACATTCAGTACTTC. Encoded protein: CAGSPRIGGNIQYF.

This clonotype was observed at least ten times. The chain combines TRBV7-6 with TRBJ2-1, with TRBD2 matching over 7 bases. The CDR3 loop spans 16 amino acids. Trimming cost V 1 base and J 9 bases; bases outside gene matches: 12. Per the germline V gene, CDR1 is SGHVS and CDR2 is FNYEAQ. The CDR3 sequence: CASSLGWTSRQREQFF. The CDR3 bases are TGTGCCAGCAGCTTAGGTTGGACTAGTCGCCAGCGTGAGCAGTTCTTC.

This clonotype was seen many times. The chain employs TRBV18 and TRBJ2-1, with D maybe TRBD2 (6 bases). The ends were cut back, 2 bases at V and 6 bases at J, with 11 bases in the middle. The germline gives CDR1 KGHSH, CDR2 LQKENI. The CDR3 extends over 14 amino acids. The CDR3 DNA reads TGTGCCAGCTCACCAACGGGACTCGCCAATGAGCAGTTCTTC. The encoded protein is CASSPTGLANEQFF.

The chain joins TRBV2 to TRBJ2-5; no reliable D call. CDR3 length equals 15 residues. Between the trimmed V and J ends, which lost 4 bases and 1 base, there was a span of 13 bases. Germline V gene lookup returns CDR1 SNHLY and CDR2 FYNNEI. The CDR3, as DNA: TGTGCCAGCAGTGTAACCCGAGCCAGCCAAGAGACCCAGTACTTC. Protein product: CASSVTRASQETQYF.

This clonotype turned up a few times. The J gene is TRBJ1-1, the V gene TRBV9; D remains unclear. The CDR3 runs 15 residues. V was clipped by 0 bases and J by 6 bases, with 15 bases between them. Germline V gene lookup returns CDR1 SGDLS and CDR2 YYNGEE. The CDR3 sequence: CASSVGPGGEAEAFF. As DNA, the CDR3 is TGTGCCAGCAGCGTAGGGCCGGGTGGGGAAGCTGAAGCTTTCTTT.

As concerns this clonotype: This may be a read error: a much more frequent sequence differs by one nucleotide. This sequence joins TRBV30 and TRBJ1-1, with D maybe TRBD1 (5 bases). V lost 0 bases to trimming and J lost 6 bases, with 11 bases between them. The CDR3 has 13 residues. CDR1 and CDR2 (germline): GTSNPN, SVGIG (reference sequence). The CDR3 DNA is TGTGCCTGGAGTGTACTGGGGGATGCTGAAGCTTTCTTT. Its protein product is CAWSVLGDAEAFF.

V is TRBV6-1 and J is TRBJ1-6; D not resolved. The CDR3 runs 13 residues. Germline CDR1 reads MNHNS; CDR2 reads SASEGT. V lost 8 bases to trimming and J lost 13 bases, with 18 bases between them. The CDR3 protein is CASEGLGRGPLHF. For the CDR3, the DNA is TGTGCCAGCGAAGGACTTGGACGGGGTCCCCTCCACTTT.

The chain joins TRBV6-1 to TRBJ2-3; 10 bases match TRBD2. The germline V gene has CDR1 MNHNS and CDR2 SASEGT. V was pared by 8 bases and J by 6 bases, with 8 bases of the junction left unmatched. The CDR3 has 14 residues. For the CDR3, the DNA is TGTGCCAGCTTGAGCGGGAGGGCCGGGGATACGCAGTATTTT. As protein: CASLSGRAGDTQYF.

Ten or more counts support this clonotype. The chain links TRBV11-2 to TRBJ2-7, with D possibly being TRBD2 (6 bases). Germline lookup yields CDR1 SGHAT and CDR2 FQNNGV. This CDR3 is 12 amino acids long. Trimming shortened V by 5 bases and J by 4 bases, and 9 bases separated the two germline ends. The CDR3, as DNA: TGTGCCAGCAGCATCGGGACTTACGAGCAGTACTTC. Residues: CASSIGTYEQYF.

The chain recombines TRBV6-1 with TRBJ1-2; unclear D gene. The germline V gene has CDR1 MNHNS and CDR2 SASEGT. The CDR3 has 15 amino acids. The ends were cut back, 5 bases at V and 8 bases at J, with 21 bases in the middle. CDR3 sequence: CASSSLYRTDLGYTF. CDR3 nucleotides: TGTGCCAGCAGTTCCCTTTACCGGACGGACTTAGGCTACACCTTC.

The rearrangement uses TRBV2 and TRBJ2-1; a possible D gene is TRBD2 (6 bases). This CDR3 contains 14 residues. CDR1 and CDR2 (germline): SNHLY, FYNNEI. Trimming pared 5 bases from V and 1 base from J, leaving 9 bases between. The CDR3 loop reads CASSQTSSYNEQFF. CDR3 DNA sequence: TGTGCCAGCAGTCAGACTAGTTCCTACAATGAGCAGTTCTTC. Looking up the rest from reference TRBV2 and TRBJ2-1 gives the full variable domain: EPEVTQTPSHQVTQMGQEVILRCVPISNHLYFYWYRQILGQKVEFLVSFYNNEISEKSEIFDDQFSVERPDGSNFTLKIRSTKLEDSAMYFCASSQTSSYNEQFFGPGTRLTVL.

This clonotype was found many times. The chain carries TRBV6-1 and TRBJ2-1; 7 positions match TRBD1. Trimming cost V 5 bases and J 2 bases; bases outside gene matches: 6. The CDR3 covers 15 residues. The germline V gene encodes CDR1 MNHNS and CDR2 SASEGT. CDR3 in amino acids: CASSLTGNPYNEQFF. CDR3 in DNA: TGTGCCAGCAGTTTGACAGGGAATCCCTACAATGAGCAGTTCTTC.

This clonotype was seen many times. The CDR3 DNA is TGTGCCAGCAGTTACGTGCAGGTCTCTAACTATGGCTACACCTTC. It specifies CASSYVQVSNYGYTF. V usage is TRBV6-5 and J usage is TRBJ1-2; D call uncertain. The CDR3 runs 15 residues. Germline CDR1 reads MNHEY; CDR2 reads SVGAGI. The V end lost 2 bases, the J end lost 0 bases, and 10 bases lay between the germline ends.